Listed below are T cell receptor beta chains from one sample, sequenced in a study of T cell responses to AZD1222 COVID-19 vaccine. The protocol was immunoSEQ multiplex PCR, while the TCRdb copy is restricted to in-frame clones and leaves out a portion. The sample lists 100,000 to 150,000 clones, around 93% occurring once. The input for sequencing was peripheral blood, taken 28 days after the second AZD1222 dose. The receptors stem from an adult who received the AZD1222 COVID-19 vaccine. CDR3s leave out the opening cysteine and the closing phenylalanine or tryptophan.

TRBV6-4	TRBJ2-7	ASSDDQGSEQY
TRBV7-2	TRBJ2-3	ASRLDRGGTDTQY
TRBV14	TRBJ2-5	ASSQERGGLETQY
TRBV6-5	TRBJ1-6	ASSWTGGASNSPLH
TRBV5-5	TRBJ2-7	ASSSATDYEQY
TRBV28	TRBJ2-7	ASSLRGSYEQY
TRBV5-1	TRBJ2-1	ASSLAAGASSYNEQF
TRBV29-1	TRBJ1-2	SVGQYYNYGYT
TRBV5-4	TRBJ1-2	ASSLQTGTGSYGYT
TRBV28	TRBJ2-7	ASTRGGSYEQY
TRBV19	TRBJ2-1	ASSDYNEQF
TRBV4-1	TRBJ2-7	ASSQEVAGGREQY
TRBV27	TRBJ1-5	ASWDRASQPQH
TRBV19	TRBJ1-6	ASSAREALAGPPLH
TRBV27	TRBJ1-2	ASSLSYTDGYT
TRBV9	TRBJ1-1	ASSGFQDARSGTEAF
TRBV7-8	TRBJ1-2	ASSLGGPLPNYGYT
TRBV3-1/TRBV3-2	TRBJ1-2	ASSQRGGQGLGYT
TRBV10-2	TRBJ1-4	ASSDYEPPKLF
TRBV23-1	TRBJ1-1	ASSQSVPGPPVNTEAF
TRBV29-1	TRBJ1-5	SVRTANNQPQH
TRBV29-1	TRBJ2-4	SSLKLPEDIQY
TRBV4-1	TRBJ2-1	ASSQEVRSAGKSSYNEQF
TRBV6-1	TRBJ1-1	ASSETRASVAF
TRBV18	TRBJ2-1	ASSVTTDEQF
TRBV12-5	TRBJ1-2	ASGLLRGRGYT
TRBV20-1	TRBJ1-1	SAREALRAF
TRBV11-2	TRBJ1-1	ASSETKNTEAF
TRBV2	TRBJ1-1	ASSDRQGRKGAF
TRBV9	TRBJ2-3	ASSPRLAGGLDTQY
TRBV6-5	TRBJ2-2	ASSRRQGNTGELF
TRBV12-5	TRBJ1-5	AISPSNQPQH
TRBV5-6	TRBJ1-2	ASSPGPLYGYT
TRBV28	TRBJ1-1	ASSLWGLGNTEAF
TRBV19	TRBJ1-1	ASSAPGYWTEAF
TRBV19	TRBJ1-2	ASSTNGDGYT
TRBV4-1	TRBJ2-3	ASSHVETLSTDTQY
TRBV6-5	TRBJ2-3	ASRSSAGPDTQY
TRBV29-1	TRBJ1-5	SVTGRPAPNQPQH
TRBV10-3	TRBJ1-4	AISDVGQGHEKLF
TRBV7-9	TRBJ1-2	ASSSDGGLNYGYT
TRBV28	TRBJ2-7	ASSTGLAGVYEQY
TRBV18	TRBJ2-3	ASSPFSGGLDTQY
TRBV29-1	TRBJ1-4	SVDSGATNEKLF
TRBV10-3	TRBJ1-5	AISESTPRQSGNQPQH
TRBV10-3	TRBJ1-1	AITDSGISEAF
TRBV28	TRBJ1-2	ATQLRPDYGYT
TRBV24-1	TRBJ2-1	ATSDLTSGGGGNEQF
TRBV13	TRBJ1-6	ASTQRSYNSPLH
TRBV3-1/TRBV3-2	TRBJ1-2	ASSHGQEGGYT
TRBV6-5	TRBJ2-7	ASNLVAGVFEQY
TRBV5-4	TRBJ2-1	ASSSPTRSGNEQF
TRBV7-6	TRBJ2-1	ASSYDRTSGYNEQF
TRBV15	TRBJ2-7	ATTPGQGPHLGIYEQY
TRBV6-4	TRBJ1-5	ASGTEGTPQH
TRBV4-1	TRBJ2-1	ASSRSGTPNRGSYNEQF
TRBV19	TRBJ2-7	ASSREGAGISEQY
TRBV10-1	TRBJ1-3	ASSESEQGAVISGNTIY